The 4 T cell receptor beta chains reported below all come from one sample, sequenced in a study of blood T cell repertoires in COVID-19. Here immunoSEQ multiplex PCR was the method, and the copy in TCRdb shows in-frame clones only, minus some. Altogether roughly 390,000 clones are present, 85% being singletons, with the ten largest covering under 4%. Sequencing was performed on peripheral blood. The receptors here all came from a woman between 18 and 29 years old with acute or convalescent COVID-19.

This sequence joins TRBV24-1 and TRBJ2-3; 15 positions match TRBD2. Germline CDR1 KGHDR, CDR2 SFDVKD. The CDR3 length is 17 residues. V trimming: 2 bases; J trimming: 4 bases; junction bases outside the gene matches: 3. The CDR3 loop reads CATSDWTSGGAPDTQYF. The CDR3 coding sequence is TGTGCCACCAGTGATTGGACTAGCGGGGGGGCCCCAGATACGCAGTATTTT.

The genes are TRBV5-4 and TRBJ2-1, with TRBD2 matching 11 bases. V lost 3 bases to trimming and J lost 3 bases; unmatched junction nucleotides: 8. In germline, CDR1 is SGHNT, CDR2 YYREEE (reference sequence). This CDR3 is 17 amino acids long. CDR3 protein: CASSSPLAGEVYNEQFF. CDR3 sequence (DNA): TGTGCCAGCAGCTCACCACTAGCGGGAGAGGTCTACAATGAGCAGTTCTTC.

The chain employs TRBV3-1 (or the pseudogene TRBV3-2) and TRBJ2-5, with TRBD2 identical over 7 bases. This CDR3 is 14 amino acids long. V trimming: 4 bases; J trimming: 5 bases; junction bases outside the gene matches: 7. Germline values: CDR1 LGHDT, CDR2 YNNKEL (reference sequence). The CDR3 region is CASSPRLAGETQYF. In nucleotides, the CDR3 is TGTGCCAGCAGCCCGAGACTAGCCGGGGAGACCCAGTACTTC.

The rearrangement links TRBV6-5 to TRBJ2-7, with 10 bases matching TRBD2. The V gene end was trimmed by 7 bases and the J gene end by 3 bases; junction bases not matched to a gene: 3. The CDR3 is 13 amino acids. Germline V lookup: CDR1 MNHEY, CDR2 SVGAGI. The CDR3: CASIRLAGYEQYF. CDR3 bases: TGTGCCAGCATTCGACTAGCGGGCTACGAGCAGTACTTC.